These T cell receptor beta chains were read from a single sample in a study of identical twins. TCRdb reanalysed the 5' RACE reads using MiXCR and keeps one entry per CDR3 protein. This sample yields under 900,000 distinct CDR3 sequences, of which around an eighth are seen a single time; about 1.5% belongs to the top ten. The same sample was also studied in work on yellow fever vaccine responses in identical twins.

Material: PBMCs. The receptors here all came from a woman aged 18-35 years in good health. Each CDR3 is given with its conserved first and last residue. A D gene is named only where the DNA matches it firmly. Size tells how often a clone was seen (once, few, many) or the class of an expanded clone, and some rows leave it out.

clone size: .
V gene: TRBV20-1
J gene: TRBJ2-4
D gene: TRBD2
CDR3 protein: CSARATGTINTAKNIQYF
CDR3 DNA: TGCAGTGCTAGAGCAACCGGGACTATTAATACGGCCAAAAACATTCAGTACTTC

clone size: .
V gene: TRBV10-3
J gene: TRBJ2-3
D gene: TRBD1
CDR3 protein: CATRTGVTDTQYF
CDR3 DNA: TGTGCCACCAGGACAGGGGTGACAGATACGCAGTATTTT

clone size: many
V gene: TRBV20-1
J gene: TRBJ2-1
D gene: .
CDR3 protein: CSAQLPLSSYNEQFF
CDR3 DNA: TGCAGTGCTCAACTACCTCTGAGCTCCTACAATGAGCAGTTCTTC

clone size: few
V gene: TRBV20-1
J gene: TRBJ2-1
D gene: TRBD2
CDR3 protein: CSAHPTSTGNEQFF
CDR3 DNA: TGCAGTGCCCACCCGACTAGCACTGGCAATGAGCAGTTCTTC

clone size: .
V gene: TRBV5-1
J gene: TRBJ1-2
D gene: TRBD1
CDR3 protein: CASSLTDRDYGYTF
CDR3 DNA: TGCGCCAGCAGCTTGACTGACAGGGACTATGGCTACACCTTC

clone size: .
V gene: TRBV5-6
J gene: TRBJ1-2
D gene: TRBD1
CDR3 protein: CASSGGQGNYGYTF
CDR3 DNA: TGTGCCAGCAGCGGCGGACAGGGGAACTATGGCTACACCTTC

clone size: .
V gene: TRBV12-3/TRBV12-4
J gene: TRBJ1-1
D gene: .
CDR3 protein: CASSLGRGPEAFF
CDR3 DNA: TGTGCCAGCAGTTTAGGTAGGGGCCCTGAAGCTTTCTTT

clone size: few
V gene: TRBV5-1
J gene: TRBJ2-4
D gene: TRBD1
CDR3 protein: CASSLAGTAGKNIQYF
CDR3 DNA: TGCGCCAGCAGCTTGGCCGGGACAGCCGGGAAAAACATTCAGTACTTC

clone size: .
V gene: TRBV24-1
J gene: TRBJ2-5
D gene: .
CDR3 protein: CATSLPGRETQYF
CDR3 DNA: TGTGCCACCAGTCTCCCCGGGCGGGAGACCCAGTACTTC

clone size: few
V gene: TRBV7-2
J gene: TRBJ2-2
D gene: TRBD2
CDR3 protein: CASSLEGGGNTGELFF
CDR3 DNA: TGTGCCAGCAGCCTAGAAGGCGGGGGGAACACCGGGGAGCTGTTTTTT

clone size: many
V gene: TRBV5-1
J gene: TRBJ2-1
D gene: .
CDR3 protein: CASSSQSVSSYNEQFF
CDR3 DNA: TGCGCCAGCAGCTCACAGTCGGTTAGCTCCTACAATGAGCAGTTCTTC

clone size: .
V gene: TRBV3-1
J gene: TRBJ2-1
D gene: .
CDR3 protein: CASSQDDRYPYNEQFF
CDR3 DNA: TGTGCCAGCAGCCAAGATGACCGCTACCCCTACAATGAGCAGTTCTTC

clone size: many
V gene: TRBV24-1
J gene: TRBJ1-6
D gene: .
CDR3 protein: CATNANSGSPLHF
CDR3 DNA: TGTGCCACAAACGCCAACTCGGGCTCACCCCTCCACTTT

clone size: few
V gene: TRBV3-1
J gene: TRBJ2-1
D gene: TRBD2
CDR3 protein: CASSQDWTSGMYNEQSF
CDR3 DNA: TGTGCCAGCAGCCAAGATTGGACTAGCGGGATGTACAATGAGCAGTCCTTC

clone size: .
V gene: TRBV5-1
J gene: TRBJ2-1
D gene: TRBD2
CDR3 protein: CASSPKRGVHNEQFF
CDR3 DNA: TGCGCCAGCAGCCCCAAGCGGGGGGTCCACAATGAGCAGTTCTTC

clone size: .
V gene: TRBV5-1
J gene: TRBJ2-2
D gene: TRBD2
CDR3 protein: CASSWGLAGNTGELFF
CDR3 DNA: TGCGCCAGCAGCTGGGGACTAGCGGGAAACACCGGGGAGCTGTTTTTT

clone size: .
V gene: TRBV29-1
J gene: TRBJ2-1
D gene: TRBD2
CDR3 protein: CSVDGLAGGVAYNEQFF
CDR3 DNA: TGCAGCGTAGATGGACTAGCGGGGGGCGTAGCCTACAATGAGCAGTTCTTC

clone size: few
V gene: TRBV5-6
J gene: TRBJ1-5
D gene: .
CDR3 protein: CASSPSGGQPQHF
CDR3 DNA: TGTGCCAGCAGCCCATCCGGGGGGCAGCCCCAGCATTTT

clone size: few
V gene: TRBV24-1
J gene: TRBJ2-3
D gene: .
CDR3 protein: CATNRGAGTDTQYF
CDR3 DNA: TGTGCCACCAACCGGGGGGCTGGCACAGATACGCAGTATTTT

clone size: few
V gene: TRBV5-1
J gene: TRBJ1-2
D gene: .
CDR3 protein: CASSLEGDRVHYGYTF
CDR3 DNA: TGCGCCAGCAGCTTGGAAGGGGATAGGGTCCACTATGGCTACACCTTC

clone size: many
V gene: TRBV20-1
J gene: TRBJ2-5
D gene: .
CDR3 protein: CSAREGGGLKTQYF
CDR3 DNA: TGCAGTGCTAGAGAAGGGGGGGGCCTGAAGACCCAGTACTTC

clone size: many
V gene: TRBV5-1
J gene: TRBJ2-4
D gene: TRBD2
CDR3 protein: CASSAGTSVAKNIQYF
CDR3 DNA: TGCGCCAGCAGCGCCGGGACTAGCGTTGCCAAAAACATTCAGTACTTC

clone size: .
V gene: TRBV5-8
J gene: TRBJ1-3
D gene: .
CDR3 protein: CASSLMANSGNTIYF
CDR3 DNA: TGTGCCAGCAGCTTGATGGCCAACTCTGGAAACACCATATATTTT

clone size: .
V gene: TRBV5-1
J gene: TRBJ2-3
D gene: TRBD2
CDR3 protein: CASSLSRLAGGSDTQYF
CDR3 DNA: TGCGCCAGCAGCTTGAGTAGACTAGCGGGAGGTTCGGATACGCAGTATTTT

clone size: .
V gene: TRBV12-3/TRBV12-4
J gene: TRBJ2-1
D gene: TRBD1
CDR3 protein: CASSLGVLDRPYNEQFF
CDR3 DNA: TGTGCCAGCAGTTTAGGAGTTTTGGACAGGCCCTACAATGAGCAGTTCTTC

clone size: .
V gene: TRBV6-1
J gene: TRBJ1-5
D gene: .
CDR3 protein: CASSRQYSNQPQHF
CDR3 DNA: TGTGCCAGCAGCCGACAGTATAGCAATCAGCCCCAGCATTTT

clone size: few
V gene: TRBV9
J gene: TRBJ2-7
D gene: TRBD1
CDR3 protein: CASSAGTGTYEQYF
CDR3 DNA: TGTGCCAGCAGCGCCGGGACAGGGACCTACGAGCAGTACTTC

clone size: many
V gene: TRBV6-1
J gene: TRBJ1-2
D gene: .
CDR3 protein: CASRIQSNYGYTF
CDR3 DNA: TGTGCCAGCAGGATACAGTCTAACTATGGCTACACCTTC

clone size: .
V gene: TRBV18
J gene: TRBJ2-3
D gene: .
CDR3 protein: CASSPQEDYLLDTQYF
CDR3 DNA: TGTGCCAGCTCACCACAAGAGGACTACCTCCTAGATACGCAGTATTTT

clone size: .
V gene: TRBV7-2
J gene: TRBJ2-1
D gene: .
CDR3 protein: CASSLQQGRINNEQFF
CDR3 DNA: TGTGCCAGCAGCTTACAACAGGGTCGGATAAACAATGAGCAGTTCTTC

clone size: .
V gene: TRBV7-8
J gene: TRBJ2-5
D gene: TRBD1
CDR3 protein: CASSSRTGWRETLYF
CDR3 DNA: TGTGCCAGCAGCTCAAGGACAGGGTGGCGAGAGACCCTGTACTTC

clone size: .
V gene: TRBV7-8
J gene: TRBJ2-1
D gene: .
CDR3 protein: CASRGIGNEQFF
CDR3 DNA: TGTGCCTCCAGGGGCATTGGCAATGAGCAGTTCTTC

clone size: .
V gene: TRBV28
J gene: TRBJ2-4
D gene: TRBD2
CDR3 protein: CASSLGGAGENIQYF
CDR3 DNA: TGTGCCAGCAGTTTGGGAGGAGCGGGGGAAAACATTCAGTACTTC

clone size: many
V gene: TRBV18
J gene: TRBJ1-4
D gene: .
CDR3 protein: CASSPGATNEKLFF
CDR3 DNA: TGTGCCAGCAGTCCGGGGGCAACTAATGAAAAACTGTTTTTT

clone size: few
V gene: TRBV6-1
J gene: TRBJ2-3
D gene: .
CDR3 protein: CASSPGHGDTQYF
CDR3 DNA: TGTGCCAGCAGTCCTGGGCATGGAGATACGCAGTATTTT

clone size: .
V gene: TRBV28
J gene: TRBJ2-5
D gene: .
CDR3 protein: CASSFSLVWAGQETQYF
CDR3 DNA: TGTGCCAGCAGTTTTTCTCTTGTCTGGGCGGGGCAAGAGACCCAGTACTTC

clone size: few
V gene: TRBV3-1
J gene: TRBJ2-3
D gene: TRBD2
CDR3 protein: CATSPQRGGDTQYF
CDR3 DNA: TGTGCGACCAGCCCCCAGCGGGGTGGAGATACGCAGTATTTT

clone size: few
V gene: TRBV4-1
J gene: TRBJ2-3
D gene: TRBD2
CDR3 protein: CASSQVQRGGTDTQYF
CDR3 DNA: TGCGCCAGCAGCCAAGTTCAGCGGGGGGGCACAGATACGCAGTATTTT

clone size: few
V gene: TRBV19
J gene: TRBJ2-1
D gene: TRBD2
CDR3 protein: CASSIILAGLNEQFF
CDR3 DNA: TGTGCCAGTAGTATAATACTAGCGGGATTGAATGAGCAGTTCTTC

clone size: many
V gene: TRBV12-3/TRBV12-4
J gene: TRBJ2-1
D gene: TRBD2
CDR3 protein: CASSSTSGNYNEQFF
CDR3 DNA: TGTGCCAGCAGCTCGACTAGCGGGAACTACAATGAGCAGTTCTTC

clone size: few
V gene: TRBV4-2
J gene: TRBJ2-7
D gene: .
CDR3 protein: CASSQDWRDEQYF
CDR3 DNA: TGTGCCAGCAGCCAAGATTGGAGAGACGAGCAGTACTTC

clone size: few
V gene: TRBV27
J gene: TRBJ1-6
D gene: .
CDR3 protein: CASRLGGWNSPLHF
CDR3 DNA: TGTGCCAGCAGGTTGGGGGGTTGGAATTCACCCCTCCACTTT

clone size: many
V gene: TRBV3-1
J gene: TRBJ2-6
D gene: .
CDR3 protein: CASSQAPLSASVTNSGANVLTF
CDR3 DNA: TGTGCCAGCAGCCAAGCACCTCTTAGTGCGTCGGTCACCAACTCTGGGGCCAACGTCCTGACTTTC

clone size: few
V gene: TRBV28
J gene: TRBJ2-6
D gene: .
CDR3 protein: CASSPPPKSGANVLTF
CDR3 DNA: TGTGCCAGCAGCCCGCCCCCCAAATCTGGGGCCAACGTCCTGACTTTC

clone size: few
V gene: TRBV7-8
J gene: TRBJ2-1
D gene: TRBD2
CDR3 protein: CASSRLAGVLSYEQFF
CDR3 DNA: TGTGCCAGCAGCCGACTAGCGGGGGTTCTTAGTTATGAGCAGTTCTTC

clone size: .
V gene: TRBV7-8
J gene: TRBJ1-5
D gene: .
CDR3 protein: CASSLADSGQPQHF
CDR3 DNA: TGTGCCAGCAGCTTAGCGGACTCGGGGCAGCCCCAGCATTTT

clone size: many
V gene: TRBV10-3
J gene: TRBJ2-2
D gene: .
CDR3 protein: CAISEGGRGAGELFF
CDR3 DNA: TGTGCCATCAGTGAAGGAGGCAGGGGCGCCGGGGAGCTGTTTTTT

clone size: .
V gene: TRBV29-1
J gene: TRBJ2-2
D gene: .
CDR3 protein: CSVGASGELFF
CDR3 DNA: TGCAGCGTAGGGGCCTCCGGGGAGCTGTTTTTT